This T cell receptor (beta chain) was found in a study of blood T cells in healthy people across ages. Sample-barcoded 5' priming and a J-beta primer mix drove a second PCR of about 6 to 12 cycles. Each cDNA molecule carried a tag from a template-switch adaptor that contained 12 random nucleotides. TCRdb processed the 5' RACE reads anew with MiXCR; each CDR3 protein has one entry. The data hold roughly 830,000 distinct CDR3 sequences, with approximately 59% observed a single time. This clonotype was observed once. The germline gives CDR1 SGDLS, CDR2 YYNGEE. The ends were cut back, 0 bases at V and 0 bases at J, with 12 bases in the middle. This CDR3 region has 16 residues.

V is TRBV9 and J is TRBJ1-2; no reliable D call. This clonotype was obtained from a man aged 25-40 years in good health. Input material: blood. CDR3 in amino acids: CASSVAVRQANYGYTF. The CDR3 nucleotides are TGTGCCAGCAGCGTAGCCGTGAGGCAGGCTAACTATGGCTACACCTTC.